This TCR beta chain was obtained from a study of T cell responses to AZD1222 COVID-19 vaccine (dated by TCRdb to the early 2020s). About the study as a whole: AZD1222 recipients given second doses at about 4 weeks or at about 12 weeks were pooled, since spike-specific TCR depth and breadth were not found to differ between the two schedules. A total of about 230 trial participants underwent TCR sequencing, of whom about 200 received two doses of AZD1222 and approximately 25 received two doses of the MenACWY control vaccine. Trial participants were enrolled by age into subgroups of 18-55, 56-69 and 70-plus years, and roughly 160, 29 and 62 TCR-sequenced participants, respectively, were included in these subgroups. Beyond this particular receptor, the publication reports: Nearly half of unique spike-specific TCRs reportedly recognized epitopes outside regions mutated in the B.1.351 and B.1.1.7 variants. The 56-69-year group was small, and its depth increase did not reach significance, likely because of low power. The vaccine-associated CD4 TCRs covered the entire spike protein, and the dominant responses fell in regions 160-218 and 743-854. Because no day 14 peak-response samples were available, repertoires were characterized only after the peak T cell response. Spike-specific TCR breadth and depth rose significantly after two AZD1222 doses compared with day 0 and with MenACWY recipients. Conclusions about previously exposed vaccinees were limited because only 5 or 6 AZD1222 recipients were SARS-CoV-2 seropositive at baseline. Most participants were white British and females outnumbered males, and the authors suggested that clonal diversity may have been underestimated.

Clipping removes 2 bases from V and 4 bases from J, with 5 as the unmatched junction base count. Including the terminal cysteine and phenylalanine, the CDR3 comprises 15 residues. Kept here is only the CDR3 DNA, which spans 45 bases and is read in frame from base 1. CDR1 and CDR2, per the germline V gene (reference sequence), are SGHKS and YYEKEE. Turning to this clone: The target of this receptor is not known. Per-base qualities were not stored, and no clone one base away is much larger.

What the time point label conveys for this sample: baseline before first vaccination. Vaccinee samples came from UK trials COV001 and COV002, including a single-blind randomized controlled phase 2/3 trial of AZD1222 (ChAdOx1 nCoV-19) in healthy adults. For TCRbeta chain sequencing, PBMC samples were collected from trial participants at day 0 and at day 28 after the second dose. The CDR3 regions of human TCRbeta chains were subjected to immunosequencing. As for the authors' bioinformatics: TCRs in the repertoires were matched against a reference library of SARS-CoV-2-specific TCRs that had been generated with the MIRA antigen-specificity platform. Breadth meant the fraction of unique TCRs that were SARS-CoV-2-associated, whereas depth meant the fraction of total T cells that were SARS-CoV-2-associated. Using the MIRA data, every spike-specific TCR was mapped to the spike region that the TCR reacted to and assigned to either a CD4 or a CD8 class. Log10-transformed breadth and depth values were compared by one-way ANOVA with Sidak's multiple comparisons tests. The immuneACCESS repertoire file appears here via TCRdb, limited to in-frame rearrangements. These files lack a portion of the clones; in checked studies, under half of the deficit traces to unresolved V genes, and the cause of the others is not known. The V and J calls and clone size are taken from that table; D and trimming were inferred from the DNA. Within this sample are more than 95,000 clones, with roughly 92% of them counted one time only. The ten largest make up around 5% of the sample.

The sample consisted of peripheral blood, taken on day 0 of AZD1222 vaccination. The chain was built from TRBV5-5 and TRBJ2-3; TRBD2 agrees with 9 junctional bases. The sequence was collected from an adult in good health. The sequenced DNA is TGTGCCAGCAGCTTCGCGGCGGGAGGGGCAGATACGCAGTATTTT. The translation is CASSFAAGGADTQYF.